This T cell receptor (beta chain) was found in a study of T cells after yellow fever vaccination. TCRdb reprocessed the 5' RACE reads via MiXCR and lists one record per CDR3 protein. The sample has 200,000 to 300,000 distinct CDR3 sequences; around 13% are singletons. Study-level points and caveats: Clonotypes shared by both compartments, CD4 and CD8, made up a small share. Post-booster reappearance was seen for most primary-vaccination clones (just over 95% CD4, about 90% CD8).

This clonotype was seen a few times. Its antigen remains unknown. The V gene's germline CDR1 is MNHNS and CDR2 SASEGT. The CDR3 has 14 amino acids. The V end lost 1 base, the J end lost 3 bases, and 9 bases lay between the germline ends. This TCR was recovered from a man younger than 40 who received the YFV17D yellow fever vaccine. Sequences were derived from CD4+ T cells sorted from PBMCs, sampled 45 days after the yellow fever booster vaccination. The gene calls are TRBV6-1 and TRBJ2-5; D tentatively reads TRBD1 or TRBD2 (5 bases each). CDR3 residues: CASSEGGSEETQYF. The CDR3 DNA reads as TGTGCCAGCAGTGAAGGGGGGAGCGAAGAGACCCAGTACTTC.